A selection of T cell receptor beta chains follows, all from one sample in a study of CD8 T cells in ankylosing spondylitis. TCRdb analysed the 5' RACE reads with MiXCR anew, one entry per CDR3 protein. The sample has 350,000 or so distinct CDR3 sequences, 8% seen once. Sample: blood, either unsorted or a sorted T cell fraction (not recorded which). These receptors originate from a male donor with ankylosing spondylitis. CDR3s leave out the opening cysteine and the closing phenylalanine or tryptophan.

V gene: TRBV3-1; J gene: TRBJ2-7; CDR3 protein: ASSQVGITYEQY
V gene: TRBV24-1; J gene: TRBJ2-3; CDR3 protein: ATSAVSGSTDTQY
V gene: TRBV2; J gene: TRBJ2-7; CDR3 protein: ASLGISSEQY
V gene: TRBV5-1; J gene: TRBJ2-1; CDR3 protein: ASSLAPWTSGNDEQF
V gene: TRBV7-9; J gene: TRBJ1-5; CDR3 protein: ARRDTNSNQPQH
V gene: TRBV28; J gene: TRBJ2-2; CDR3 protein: ASSLVLVAGELF
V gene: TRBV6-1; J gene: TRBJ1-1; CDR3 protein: ASSELRGQVGLGTEAF
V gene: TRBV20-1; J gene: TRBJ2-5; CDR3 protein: SARDWVETQY
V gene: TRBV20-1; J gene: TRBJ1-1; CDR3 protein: SATWGMNTEAF
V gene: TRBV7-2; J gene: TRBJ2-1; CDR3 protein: ASRYAGNRGNEQF
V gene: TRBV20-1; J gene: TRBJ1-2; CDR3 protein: SVGDNYGYT
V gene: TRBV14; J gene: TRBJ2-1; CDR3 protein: ASSQDLKSFYNEQF
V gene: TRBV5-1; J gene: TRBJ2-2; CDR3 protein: ASSQASGTTGELF
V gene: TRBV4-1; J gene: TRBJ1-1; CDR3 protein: ASSQPLDTRNTEAF
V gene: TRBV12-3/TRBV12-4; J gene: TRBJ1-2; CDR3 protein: ASSLEMMGVGYT
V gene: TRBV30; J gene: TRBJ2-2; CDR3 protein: AWSKGDRVLAGELF
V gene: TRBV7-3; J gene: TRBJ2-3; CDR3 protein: ASSPDVGSTDTQY
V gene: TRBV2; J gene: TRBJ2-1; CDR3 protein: ASSAETYNEQF
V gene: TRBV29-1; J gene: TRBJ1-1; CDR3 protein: SVAPTGGYTEAF
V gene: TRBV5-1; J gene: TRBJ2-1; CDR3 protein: ASSLGQAANEQF
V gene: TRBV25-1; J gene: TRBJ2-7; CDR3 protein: ASSELVTAEQY
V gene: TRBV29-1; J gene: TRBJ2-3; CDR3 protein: SVHRDRGSTDTQY
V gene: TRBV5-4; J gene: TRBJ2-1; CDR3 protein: ASSHSGHSYNEQF
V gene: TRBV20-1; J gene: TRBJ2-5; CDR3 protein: SAGYVDETQY